This is a list of T cell receptor beta chains from one sample in a study of cytomegalovirus exposure and HLA in healthy donors. The repertoire was sequenced with immunoSEQ multiplex PCR; TCRdb's copy has only in-frame clones and lacks some. This table holds approximately 100,000 clones, 75% to 80% found once. Sequencing used PBMCs. Receptors were obtained from a woman aged 35 to 49 in good health and CMV-seropositive. Both conserved end residues are part of each CDR3. The D gene is left open where the match is weak. Rows give clone size only sometimes, using once, few, many, or a class for an expanded clone.

v_call,clone_size,j_call,d_call,cdr3_length,cdr3_aa,cdr3_nt
TRBV7-2,-,TRBJ2-1,-,15,CASSLEIASYNEQFF,TGTGCCAGCAGCTTAGAAATTGCGTCATACAATGAGCAGTTCTTC
TRBV7-2,-,TRBJ2-7,TRBD1,15,CASSSFGTGPYEQYF,TGTGCCAGCAGCTCCTTCGGGACAGGCCCTTACGAGCAGTACTTC
TRBV4-2,-,TRBJ2-7,-,16,CASSQITTGLGHEQYF,TGTGCCAGCAGCCAGATCACGACAGGACTGGGCCACGAGCAGTACTTC
TRBV5-1,-,TRBJ2-3,-,17,CASSLDAAGKGTDTQYF,TGCGCCAGCAGCTTGGATGCTGCAGGGAAGGGCACAGATACGCAGTATTTT
TRBV7-8,-,TRBJ1-2,-,15,CASSLNTYPNYGYTF,TGTGCCAGCAGCCTCAATACCTACCCTAACTATGGCTACACCTTC
TRBV19,-,TRBJ1-1,-,12,CASSTRGPEAFF,TGTGCCAGTAGTACCAGGGGACCTGAAGCTTTCTTT
TRBV6-5,-,TRBJ1-1,-,14,CATKSGSLYTEAFF,TGTGCCACCAAATCGGGGTCACTTTACACTGAAGCTTTCTTT
TRBV6-5,-,TRBJ1-2,-,13,CAAQRGRSYGYTF,TGTGCCGCCCAGAGAGGTCGGAGCTATGGCTACACCTTC
TRBV19,few,TRBJ2-2,TRBD2,14,CASTRDYPAGELFF,TGTGCCAGTACCAGGGACTACCCCGCCGGGGAGCTGTTTTTT
TRBV7-6,few,TRBJ2-3,-,15,CASSLVGGSTDTQYF,TGTGCCAGCAGCTTGGTGGGGGGTTCCACAGATACGCAGTATTTT
TRBV29-1,few,TRBJ1-2,TRBD1,13,CSVGTGGSYGYTF,TGCAGCGTAGGGACAGGGGGCTCCTATGGCTACACCTTC
TRBV19,-,TRBJ1-1,TRBD1,17,CASSKGQVTPMNTEAFF,TGTGCCAGTAGTAAAGGACAGGTAACGCCCATGAACACTGAAGCTTTCTTT
TRBV5-1,-,TRBJ1-2,-,15,CASSPTAGKNYGYTF,TGCGCCAGCAGCCCGACCGCGGGAAAAAACTATGGCTACACCTTC
TRBV11-3,-,TRBJ2-7,-,13,CASSAYDTYEQCF,TGTGCCAGCAGCGCCTATGACACTTACGAGCAGTGCTTC
TRBV5-1,-,TRBJ2-7,TRBD1,15,CASSLARDRVYEQYF,TGCGCCAGCAGCTTGGCCCGGGACAGGGTATACGAGCAGTACTTC
TRBV19,-,TRBJ2-7,-,15,CASSTAGSYPDEQYF,TGTGCCAGTAGTACCGCCGGGAGCTATCCGGACGAGCAGTACTTC
TRBV7-7,-,TRBJ1-1,-,13,CASSFGQGTEAFF,TGTGCTAGCAGCTTCGGTCAGGGGACTGAAGCTTTCTTT
TRBV29-1,-,TRBJ2-5,-,12,CSVGHLQETQYF,TGCAGCGTGGGACACCTCCAAGAGACCCAGTACTTC
TRBV4-2,-,TRBJ2-3,-,16,CASSQEAGSVTDTQYF,TGTGCCAGCAGCCAAGAGGCAGGGTCAGTCACAGATACGCAGTATTTT
TRBV7-9,-,TRBJ2-2,-,19,CSSSSPLGRGPPNTGELFF,TGTTCCAGCAGCTCCCCTCTTGGCAGGGGCCCCCCGAACACCGGGGAGCTGTTTTTT
TRBV2,-,TRBJ1-5,-,15,CASSEASFSNQPQHF,TGTGCCAGCAGTGAAGCGTCTTTTAGCAATCAGCCCCAGCATTTT
TRBV30,-,TRBJ2-1,TRBD2,15,CASASGTTGGNEQFF,TGTGCCTCCGCCTCCGGGACCACGGGGGGCAATGAGCAGTTCTTC
TRBV5-1,few,TRBJ2-7,TRBD1,15,CASSLETGAAYEQYF,TGCGCCAGCAGCCTAGAGACAGGGGCGGCCTACGAGCAGTACTTC
TRBV10-3,-,TRBJ2-2,TRBD1,16,CAISEGQGANTGELFF,TGTGCCATCAGTGAGGGACAGGGCGCGAACACCGGGGAGCTGTTTTTT
TRBV7-2,-,TRBJ2-7,TRBD2,14,CASSPKTSVNEQYF,TGTGCCAGCAGCCCCAAGACTAGCGTCAACGAGCAGTACTTC
TRBV5-5,-,TRBJ2-1,-,15,CASRVDSLSYNEQFF,TGTGCCAGCAGGGTAGACAGCCTCTCCTACAATGAGCAGTTCTTC
TRBV29-1,-,TRBJ1-1,-,10,CSVGVGAAFF,TGCAGCGTGGGCGTGGGGGCAGCTTTCTTT
TRBV30,-,TRBJ1-6,-,16,CASGGEGLSYNSPLHF,TGTGCCTCGGGAGGGGAGGGACTCTCCTATAATTCACCCCTCCACTTT
TRBV30,-,TRBJ1-6,-,13,CAWSVQWPSPLHF,TGTGCCTGGAGTGTACAATGGCCTTCACCCCTCCACTTT
TRBV5-6,-,TRBJ2-4,-,13,CASRIQGQNIQYF,TGTGCCAGCAGGATACAGGGTCAAAACATTCAGTACTTC
TRBV5-1,-,TRBJ1-2,-,14,CASSSSRGIDGYTF,TGCGCCAGCAGCTCAAGTAGGGGAATAGATGGCTACACCTTC
TRBV7-2,few,TRBJ1-2,-,15,CASSGGGGRRDGYTF,TGTGCCAGCAGCGGCGGGGGAGGCAGGCGAGATGGCTACACCTTC
TRBV5-1,-,TRBJ1-2,-,13,CASSTGQFGGYTF,TGCGCCAGCAGCACTGGACAGTTCGGAGGCTACACCTTC
TRBV5-1,few,TRBJ2-7,TRBD1,13,CASSFYGQDEQYF,TGCGCCAGCAGCTTCTACGGACAGGACGAGCAGTACTTC
TRBV30,few,TRBJ1-4,TRBD1,13,CACRDRGSEKLFF,TGTGCCTGCCGGGACAGGGGGAGTGAAAAACTGTTTTTT
TRBV7-3,-,TRBJ2-1,TRBD2,16,CASSPPGLAGINEQFF,TGTGCCAGCAGCCCCCCGGGACTAGCGGGGATCAATGAGCAGTTCTTC
TRBV19,-,TRBJ1-2,TRBD1,14,CASSTGQGPYGYTF,TGTGCCAGTAGTACCGGACAGGGCCCCTATGGCTACACCTTC
TRBV5-4,-,TRBJ1-6,-,16,CASSSLGKVYNSPLHF,TGTGCCAGCAGCTCGCTGGGCAAGGTTTATAATTCACCCCTCCACTTT
TRBV18,-,TRBJ1-6,TRBD1,17,CASSRGTGGIGSSPLHF,TGTGCCAGCTCACGGGGGACAGGGGGAATCGGTAGTTCACCCCTCCACTTT